These 6 T cell receptor beta chains originate from one sample sequenced in a study of metastatic and nonmetastatic thyroid tumors. All patients were treatment-naive before thyroid surgery. MiXCR re-clonotyped the PCR reads for TCRdb. The sample holds approximately 41,000 clones, around 28% seen once. Sequencing input: blood. These receptors were taken from a male donor with papillary thyroid cancer or a benign thyroid nodule (not recorded which). Some clones in this sample may be carry-over from other donors' samples.

At least ten counts were recorded for this clone. The chain couples TRBV19 to TRBJ1-5; no definite D call. Trimming removed 0 bases from V and 0 bases from J, with 12 bases in between. The CDR3 runs to 17 residues. The germline V gene encodes CDR1 LNHDA and CDR2 SQIVND (reference sequence). CDR3 nucleotides: TGTGCCAGTAGTATAGAGACGGCCGATTATAGCAATCAGCCCCAGCATTTT. This encodes CASSIETADYSNQPQHF.

The V call is TRBV20-1, the J call TRBJ2-2; D is uncertain. The CDR3 runs 15 residues. Germline loops: CDR1 DFQATT, CDR2 SNEGSKA (reference sequence). V gave up 5 bases and J gave up 3 bases, with 16 bases separating them. The CDR3 spells CSARRLGVYTGELFF. The DNA of the CDR3 is TGCAGTGCTCGACGTTTGGGCGTGTACACCGGGGAGCTGTTTTTT.

This clone was detected once. J is TRBJ2-5 and V is TRBV5-1, with D unresolved. The CDR3 extends over 15 amino acids. The germline V gene encodes CDR1 SGHRS and CDR2 YFSETQ. V was cut by 3 bases and J by 3 bases, with 15 bases left in between. The DNA of the CDR3 is TGCGCCAGCAGCTCCGGGTCGGCAGGAAAAGAGACCCAGTACTTC. It yields the protein CASSSGSAGKETQYF.

The sample holds many counts of this clone. J is TRBJ1-2 and V is TRBV6-1, with a weak D call TRBD1 (5 bases). CDR1 and CDR2 (germline): MNHNS, SASEGT. This CDR3 has 13 residues. V lost 6 bases and J 2 bases, leaving 10 bases between the germline ends. CDR3 sequence (DNA): TGTGCCAGCAGAACCGGGACCAACTATGGCTACACCTTC. Translated, it gives CASRTGTNYGYTF.

The table lists this clone with a few counts. The chain uses TRBV2 and TRBJ2-7, with D perhaps TRBD1 (5 bases). CDR3 length equals 13 residues. Trimming stripped 1 base from V and 6 bases from J, with 10 bases between. The germline V gene encodes CDR1 SNHLY and CDR2 FYNNEI. This CDR3 is CASSEGAGFEQYF. The CDR3 DNA follows: TGTGCCAGCAGTGAAGGGGCAGGGTTCGAGCAGTACTTC.

A word on this clone: Germline and junction disagree at one end, which may indicate a read error. The chain has TRBV7-2 and TRBJ1-3; no reliable D call. The V gene's germline CDR1 is SGHTA and CDR2 FQGNSA. The CDR3 has 15 amino acids. The DNA of the CDR3 is TGTGCCAGCAGCTTAGGGCGGAGATCTGGATTCACCATCTATTTT. Encoded protein: CASSLGRRSGFTIYF.